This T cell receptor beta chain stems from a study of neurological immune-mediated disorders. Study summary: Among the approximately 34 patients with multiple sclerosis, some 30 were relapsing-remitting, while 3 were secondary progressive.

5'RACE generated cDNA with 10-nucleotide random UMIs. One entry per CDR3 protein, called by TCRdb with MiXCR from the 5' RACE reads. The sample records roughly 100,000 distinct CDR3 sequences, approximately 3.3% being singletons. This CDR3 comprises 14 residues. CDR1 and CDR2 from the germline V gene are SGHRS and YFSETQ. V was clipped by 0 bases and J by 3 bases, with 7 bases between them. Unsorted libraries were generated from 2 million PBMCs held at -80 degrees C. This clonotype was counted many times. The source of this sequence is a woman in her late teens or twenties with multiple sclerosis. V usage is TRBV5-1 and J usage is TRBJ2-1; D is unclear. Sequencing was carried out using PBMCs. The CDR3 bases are TGCGCCAGCAGCTTGGGGTACAACTACAATGAGCAGTTCTTC. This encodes CASSLGYNYNEQFF.